One and the same sample provided the 22 T cell receptor beta chains below, sequenced in a study of blood T cell repertoires in COVID-19. Profiled with immunoSEQ multiplex PCR; TCRdb holds only in-frame clones, not every one. This sample has about 76,000 clones; around 88% occur once, and the top ten carry around 12%. The sequenced sample consisted of peripheral blood. The receptor set was obtained from a human donor in a cohort sampled during active COVID-19.

This chain uses TRBV18 with TRBJ2-1, with 10 positions matching TRBD1. Germline CDR1 KGHSH, CDR2 LQKENI. The CDR3 has 19 amino acids. Unmatched junction bases numbered 18, after V lost 3 bases and J lost 7 bases. CDR3 nucleotides: TGTGCCAGCTCACCGCCGATGTTGTTGTCGGGACAGGGGCGGAATGAGCAGTTCTTC. This encodes CASSPPMLLSGQGRNEQFF.

V usage is TRBV9 and J usage is TRBJ2-7; D is unresolved. V was shortened by 0 bases and J by 0 bases, with 7 bases between the two germline ends. Germline V CDR1 and CDR2: SGDLS, YYNGEE. The CDR3 consists of 14 residues. The CDR3 here is CASSVGADSYEQYF. CDR3 coding DNA: TGTGCCAGCAGCGTAGGGGCAGACTCCTACGAGCAGTACTTC.

V gene TRBV28 combines with J gene TRBJ2-7; 7 bases line up with TRBD1. Germline trimming cut 4 bases from V and 2 bases from J; bases unmatched to any gene: 5. This CDR3 spans 14 amino acids. Looked up from germline, CDR1 is MDHEN and CDR2 is SYDVKM. CDR3 DNA sequence: TGTGCCAGCAGTTGGACAGGTTACACCTACGAGCAGTACTTC. Encoded protein: CASSWTGYTYEQYF.

The rearrangement links TRBV6-5 to TRBJ2-7, with 13 positions matching TRBD2. The ends lost 6 bases at V and 4 bases at J; junction bases unmatched: 6. Germline V CDR1 and CDR2: MNHEY, SVGAGI. The CDR3 loop spans 15 amino acids. The CDR3 coding sequence is TGTGCCAGCAGCCGTGGACTAGCGGGGGATTACGAGCAGTACTTC. Translated: CASSRGLAGDYEQYF.

The V call is TRBV9, the J call TRBJ2-1, with TRBD2 matching 7 bases. J was trimmed by 2 bases and V by 5 bases; bases with no gene match: 4. From germline, CDR1 is SGDLS and CDR2 YYNGEE. The CDR3 is 14 residues long. CDR3 sequence reads: CASRAGDTYNEQFF. DNA of the CDR3: TGTGCCAGCAGGGCGGGGGATACCTACAATGAGCAGTTCTTC.

The V call is TRBV11-2, the J call TRBJ2-5; D perhaps matches TRBD1 (6 bases). Germline V gene lookup returns CDR1 SGHAT and CDR2 FQNNGV. CDR3 length equals 11 residues. Trimming stripped 6 bases from V and 10 bases from J, with 12 bases between. In nucleotides, the CDR3 is TGTGCCAGCAGTGCTGTAGGGGGCCAGTACTTC. It translates to CASSAVGGQYF.

The chain links TRBV18 to TRBJ1-2, with 8 positions matching TRBD1. V was pared by 3 bases and J by 7 bases, with 10 bases of the junction left unmatched. CDR1 and CDR2 from the germline V gene are KGHSH and LQKENI. CDR3 length: 15 residues. CDR3 in DNA: TGTGCCAGCTCACCGACGGGGACAGGAAGATTTGGCTACACCTTC. Protein sequence: CASSPTGTGRFGYTF.

This clone was found once. One end of the junction is discordant with germline, which a read error may explain. The chain joins TRBV12-3 or TRBV12-4 to TRBJ1-2; maybe TRBD1 (5 bases). The CDR3 is 12 amino acids. CDR3 in amino acids: CASSLEPGYVAF. DNA for the CDR3: TGTGCCAGCAGTTTAGAGCCAGGGTATGTCGCCTTC.

As concerns this clone: Other DNA variants within this sample encode the same CDR3. The rearrangement links TRBV9 to TRBJ2-1; 9 bases agree with TRBD2. The CDR3 length is 15 residues. The V gene's germline CDR1 is SGDLS and CDR2 YYNGEE. The V and J ends lost 3 bases and 6 bases, in that order; junction bases with no gene match: 7. The CDR3 here is CASSGRGGVGNEQFF. The CDR3, as DNA: TGTGCCAGCAGCGGGCGGGGGGGCGTCGGCAATGAGCAGTTCTTC.

The rearrangement joins TRBV30 to TRBJ1-6; D not resolved. This CDR3 contains 13 residues. Germline V gene lookup returns CDR1 GTSNPN and CDR2 SVGIG (reference sequence). Trimming left V 5 bases short and J 7 bases short, with 12 bases between. The CDR3 nucleotides are TGTGCCTGGCGTTCAGTTTTCAATTCACCCCTCCACTTT. Translating it yields CAWRSVFNSPLHF.

The chain uses TRBV5-6 and TRBJ1-2; 7 bases line up with TRBD1. The ends lost 0 bases at V and 0 bases at J; junction bases unmatched: 5. The CDR3 is 16 residues long. CDR1 and CDR2 from the germline V gene are SGHDT and YYEEEE. This CDR3 reads CASSLDRGRTNYGYTF. The CDR3, as DNA: TGTGCCAGCAGCTTGGACAGGGGCAGAACTAACTATGGCTACACCTTC.

This chain connects TRBV5-4 to TRBJ2-1; 10 bases match TRBD2. With V trimmed by 7 bases and J by 7 bases, 11 bases remained unmatched. This CDR3 comprises 15 residues. The germline V gene has CDR1 SGHNT and CDR2 YYREEE (reference sequence). The CDR3 spells CASGPGLASNNEQFF. DNA of the CDR3: TGTGCCAGCGGCCCGGGACTAGCGAGTAATAATGAGCAGTTCTTC.

The rearrangement links TRBV6-5 to TRBJ2-7; TRBD1 aligns across 8 bases. In germline, CDR1 is MNHEY, CDR2 SVGAGI. The CDR3 is 13 residues long. V lost 11 bases, J lost 3 bases, and 9 bases stayed unmatched. The chain's CDR3 is CASGRDRIYEQYF. The CDR3, as DNA: TGTGCCTCCGGGCGGGACAGGATCTACGAGCAGTACTTC.

This chain joins TRBV7-3 and TRBJ2-1; D possibly corresponds to TRBD2 (5 bases). Trimming removed 0 bases at V and 0 bases at J, with 15 bases between. The V gene's germline CDR1 is SGHTA and CDR2 FQGTGA. There are 18 residues in the CDR3. In DNA form, the CDR3 reads TGTGCCAGCAGCTTAACCAGCGGCAGTCTGAGCTCCTACAATGAGCAGTTCTTC. Translated: CASSLTSGSLSSYNEQFF. The full variable domain, rest sourced from reference TRBV7-3 and TRBJ2-1, is GAGVSQTPSNKVTEKGKYVELRCDPISGHTALYWYRQSLGQGPEFLIYFQGTGAADDSGLPNDRFFAVRPEGSVSTLKIQRTERGDSAVYLCASSLTSGSLSSYNEQFFGPGTRLTVL.

CDR3 DNA sequence: TGTGCCAGCAGTTCGACAGAAGGGGAGCTGTTTTTT. It yields the protein CASSSTEGELFF. This chain links TRBV12-3 or TRBV12-4 with TRBJ2-2; possibly TRBD1 for D (5 bases). V lost 4 bases to trimming and J lost 8 bases, with 8 bases between them. The CDR3 extends over 12 amino acids.

J is TRBJ2-7 and V is TRBV7-2; 7 nucleotides line up with TRBD2. With 1 base clipped from V and 3 bases from J, the junction kept 0 bases outside the gene matches. The germline gives CDR1 SGHTA, CDR2 FQGNSA. This CDR3 contains 13 residues. The DNA of the CDR3 is TGTGCCAGCAGCTTAGGCGGGGGCTACGAGCAGTACTTC. Translated: CASSLGGGYEQYF.

The chain is built from TRBV14 and TRBJ1-5; D is uncertain. The germline CDR1 and CDR2 sequences are SGHDN and FVKESK. The V end was cut by 2 bases, the J end by 5 bases, with 7 bases between. The CDR3 contains 13 residues. The CDR3 here is CASSQNYYQPQHF. The CDR3 DNA follows: TGTGCCAGCAGCCAAAACTACTATCAGCCCCAGCATTTT.

This clone was counted a single time. The chain links TRBV5-1 to TRBJ2-3; a weak D match, TRBD1 (6 bases). V was pared by 5 bases and J by 0 bases, with 13 bases between. Per the germline V gene, CDR1 is SGHRS and CDR2 is YFSETQ. This CDR3 has 15 amino acids. In nucleotides, the CDR3 is TGCGCCAGCAGAGGGGGTTCCCCTAGCACAGATACGCAGTATTTT. This sequence encodes CASRGGSPSTDTQYF.

The chain links TRBV5-6 to TRBJ1-1; 8 nucleotides line up with TRBD1. Losses at the gene ends were 1 base for V and 4 bases for J; bases not matched to a gene: 9. This CDR3 spans 16 amino acids. The germline CDR1 and CDR2 sequences are SGHDT and YYEEEE. The CDR3 sequence is CASSLWAGGEVTEAFF. CDR3 bases: TGTGCCAGCAGCTTGTGGGCAGGGGGCGAAGTCACTGAAGCTTTCTTT.

The chain uses TRBV10-3 and TRBJ2-6; 7 nucleotides match TRBD1. The germline V gene has CDR1 ENHRY and CDR2 SYGVKD. V was clipped by 7 bases and J by 0 bases; unmatched bases: 9. The CDR3 is 17 amino acids. CDR3 protein: CAINPGQSLSGANVLTF. The DNA of the CDR3 is TGTGCCATCAACCCGGGACAGAGCCTCTCTGGGGCCAACGTCCTGACTTTC.

This chain uses TRBV9 with TRBJ2-7; TRBD2 agrees at 10 bases. The CDR3 runs 15 residues. J was trimmed by 6 bases and V by 3 bases; bases with no gene match: 9. Looked up from germline, CDR1 is SGDLS and CDR2 is YYNGEE. CDR3 amino acids: CASSALAGWDSEQYF. The CDR3 DNA is TGTGCCAGCAGCGCACTAGCGGGGTGGGACTCCGAGCAGTACTTC.

The rearrangement uses TRBV3-1 (or the pseudogene TRBV3-2) and TRBJ2-1, with D perhaps TRBD2 (6 bases). The ends were cut back, 4 bases at V and 3 bases at J, with 13 bases in the middle. Germline V gives CDR1 LGHDT, CDR2 YNNKEL (reference sequence). The CDR3 runs 15 residues. CDR3 sequence: CASSPGGGFYNEQFF. The CDR3 DNA follows: TGTGCCAGCAGCCCCGGTGGGGGGTTCTACAATGAGCAGTTCTTC.